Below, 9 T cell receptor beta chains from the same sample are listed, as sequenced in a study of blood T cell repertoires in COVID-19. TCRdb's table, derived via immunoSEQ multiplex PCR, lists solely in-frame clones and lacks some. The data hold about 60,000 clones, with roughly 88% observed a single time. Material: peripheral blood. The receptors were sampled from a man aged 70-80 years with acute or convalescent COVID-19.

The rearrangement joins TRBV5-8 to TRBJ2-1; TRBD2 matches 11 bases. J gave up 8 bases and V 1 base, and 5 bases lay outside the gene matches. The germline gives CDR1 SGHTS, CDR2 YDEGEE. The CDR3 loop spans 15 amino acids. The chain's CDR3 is CASSLRLAGTYEQFF. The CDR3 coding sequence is TGTGCCAGCAGCTTGAGACTAGCGGGGACCTATGAGCAGTTCTTC. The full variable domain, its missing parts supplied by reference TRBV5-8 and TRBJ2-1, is EAGVTQSPTHLIKTRGQQATLRCSPISGHTSVYWYQQALGLGLQFLLWYDEGEERNRGNFPPRFSGRQFPNYSSELNVNALELEDSALYLCASSLRLAGTYEQFFGPGTRLTVL.

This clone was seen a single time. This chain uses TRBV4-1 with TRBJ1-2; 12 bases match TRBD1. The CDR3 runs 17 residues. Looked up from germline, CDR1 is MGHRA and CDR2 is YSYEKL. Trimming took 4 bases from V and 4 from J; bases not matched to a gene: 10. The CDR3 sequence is CASSLSGTGGLSYGYTF. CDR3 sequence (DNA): TGCGCCAGCAGCCTATCCGGGACAGGGGGCTTGAGCTATGGCTACACCTTC.

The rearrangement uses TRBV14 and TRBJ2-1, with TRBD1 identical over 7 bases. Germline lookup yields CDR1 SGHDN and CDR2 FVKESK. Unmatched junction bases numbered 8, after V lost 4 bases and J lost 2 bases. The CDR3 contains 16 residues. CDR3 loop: CASSPRQGLAYNEQFF. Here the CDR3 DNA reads TGTGCCAGCAGCCCAAGACAGGGTTTAGCCTACAATGAGCAGTTCTTC.

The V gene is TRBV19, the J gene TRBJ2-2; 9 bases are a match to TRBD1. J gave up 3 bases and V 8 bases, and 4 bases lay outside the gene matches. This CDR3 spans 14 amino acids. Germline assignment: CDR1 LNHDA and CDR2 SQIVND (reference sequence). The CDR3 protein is CASLRQGDTGELFF. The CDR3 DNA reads TGTGCCAGTCTGAGACAGGGGGACACCGGGGAGCTGTTTTTT.

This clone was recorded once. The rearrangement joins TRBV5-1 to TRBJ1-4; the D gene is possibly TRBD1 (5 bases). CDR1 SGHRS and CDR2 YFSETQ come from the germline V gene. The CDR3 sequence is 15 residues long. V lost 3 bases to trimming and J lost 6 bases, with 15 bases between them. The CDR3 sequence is CASSYLAGLDEKLFF. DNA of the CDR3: TGCGCCAGCAGCTATTTAGCAGGGCTTGATGAAAAACTGTTTTTT.

The CDR3 is CASSLSGRGLANEKLFF. The CDR3 nucleotides read TGTGCCAGCAGTTTATCGGGCAGGGGGCTCGCTAATGAAAAACTGTTTTTT. The chain recombines TRBV28 with TRBJ1-4; TRBD1 aligns across 8 bases. In germline, CDR1 is MDHEN, CDR2 SYDVKM. J gave up 3 bases and V 1 base, and 7 bases lay outside the gene matches. CDR3 length: 17 residues.

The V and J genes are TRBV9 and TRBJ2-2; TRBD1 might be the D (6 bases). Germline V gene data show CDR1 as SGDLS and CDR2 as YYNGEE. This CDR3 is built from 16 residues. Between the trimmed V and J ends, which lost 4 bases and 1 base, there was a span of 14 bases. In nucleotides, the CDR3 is TGTGCCAGCAGCCCCCGGTCAGGGGTGAACACCGGGGAGCTGTTTTTT. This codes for CASSPRSGVNTGELFF. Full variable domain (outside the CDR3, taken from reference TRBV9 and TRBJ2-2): DSGVTQTPKHLITATGQRVTLRCSPRSGDLSVYWYQQSLDQGLQFLIQYYNGEERAKGNILERFSAQQFPDLHSELNLSSLELGDSALYFCASSPRSGVNTGELFFGEGSRLTVL.

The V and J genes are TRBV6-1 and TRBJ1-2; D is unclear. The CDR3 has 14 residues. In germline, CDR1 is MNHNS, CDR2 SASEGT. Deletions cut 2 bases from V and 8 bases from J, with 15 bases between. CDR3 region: CASSELGTRVGYTF. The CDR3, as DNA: TGTGCCAGCAGTGAATTGGGCACGAGGGTAGGCTACACCTTC.

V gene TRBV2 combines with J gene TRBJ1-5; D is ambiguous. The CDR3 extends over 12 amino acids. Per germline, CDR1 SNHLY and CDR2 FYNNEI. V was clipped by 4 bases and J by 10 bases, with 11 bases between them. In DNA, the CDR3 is TGTGCCAGCAGTGTAAGCGTCGGCCCCCAGCATTTT. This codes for CASSVSVGPQHF.